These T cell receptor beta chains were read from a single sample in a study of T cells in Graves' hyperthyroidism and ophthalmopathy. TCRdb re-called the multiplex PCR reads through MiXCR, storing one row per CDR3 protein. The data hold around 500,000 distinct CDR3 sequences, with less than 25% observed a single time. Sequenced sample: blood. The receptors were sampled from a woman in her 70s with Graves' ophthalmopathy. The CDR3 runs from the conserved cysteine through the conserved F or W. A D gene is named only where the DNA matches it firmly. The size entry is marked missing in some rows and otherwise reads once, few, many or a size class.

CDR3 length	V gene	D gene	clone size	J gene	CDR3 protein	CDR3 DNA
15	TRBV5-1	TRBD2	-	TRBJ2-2	CASSEGLAGTGELFF	TGCGCCAGCAGCGAGGGACTAGCGGGAACGGGGGAGCTGTTTTTT
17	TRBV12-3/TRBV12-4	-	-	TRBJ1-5	CASSLGRGAAVGQPQHF	TGTGCCAGCAGTTTAGGTAGGGGCGCCGCGGTTGGTCAGCCCCAGCATTTT
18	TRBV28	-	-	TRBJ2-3	CASSPLRALLSSTDTQYF	TGTGCCAGCAGCCCGCTCCGGGCCCTGTTATCTAGCACAGATACGCAGTATTTT
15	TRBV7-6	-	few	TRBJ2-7	CASSQGKGALQEQYF	TGTGCCAGCAGCCAAGGGAAGGGAGCTCTACAAGAGCAGTACTTC
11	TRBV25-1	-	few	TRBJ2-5	CASRLSETQYF	TGTGCCAGCAGACTGTCCGAGACCCAGTACTTC
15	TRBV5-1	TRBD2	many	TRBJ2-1	CASSFLAGGINEQFF	TGCGCCAGCAGCTTCTTAGCGGGAGGGATCAATGAGCAGTTCTTC
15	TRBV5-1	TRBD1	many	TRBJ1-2	CASSLEDRTSYGYTF	TGCGCCAGCAGCTTGGAGGACAGGACGTCTTATGGCTACACCTTC
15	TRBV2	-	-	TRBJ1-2	CASSGGTTTPYGYTF	TGTGCCAGCAGCGGGGGGACTACCACCCCCTATGGCTACACCTTC
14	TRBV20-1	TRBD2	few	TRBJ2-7	CSATTSGRSYEQYF	TGCAGTGCTACCACTAGCGGGCGGTCCTACGAGCAGTACTTC
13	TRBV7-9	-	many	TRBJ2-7	CASSRGAVGEQYF	TGTGCCAGCAGCAGGGGGGCCGTGGGCGAGCAGTACTTC
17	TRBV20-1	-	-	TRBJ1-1	CSARDRARAFVNTEAFF	TGCAGTGCTAGAGATAGGGCCAGGGCTTTCGTGAACACTGAAGCTTTCTTT
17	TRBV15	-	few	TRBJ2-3	CATSRDRAGRRSDTQYF	TGTGCCACCAGCAGAGATAGGGCCGGTAGGAGGTCAGATACGCAGTATTTT
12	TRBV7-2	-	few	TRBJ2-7	CASSFELGEQYF	TGTGCCAGCAGCTTCGAATTGGGCGAGCAGTACTTC
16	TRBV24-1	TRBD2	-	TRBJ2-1	CATSDPGTSDYNEQFF	TGTGCCACCAGTGACCCCGGGACTAGCGACTACAATGAGCAGTTCTTC
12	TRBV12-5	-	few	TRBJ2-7	CASALGPREQYF	TGTGCTAGTGCCTTAGGCCCCCGGGAGCAGTACTTC
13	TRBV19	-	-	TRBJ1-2	CASSIDTGYGYTF	TGTGCCAGTAGTATAGATACAGGGTATGGCTACACCTTC
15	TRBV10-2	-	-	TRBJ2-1	CASQLTGSIYNEQFF	TGCGCCAGCCAGCTAACAGGGTCGATCTACAATGAGCAGTTCTTC
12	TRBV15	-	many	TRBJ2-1	CATSRDSGLKFF	TGTGCCACCAGCAGAGATTCGGGACTGAAGTTCTTC
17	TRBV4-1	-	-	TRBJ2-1	CASSQDAGSGPFGEQFF	TGCGCCAGCAGCCAAGATGCAGGTAGCGGTCCTTTCGGGGAGCAGTTCTTC
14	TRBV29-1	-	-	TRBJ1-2	CSASPRTASYGYTF	TGCAGCGCGAGTCCTCGGACCGCCAGCTATGGCTACACCTTC
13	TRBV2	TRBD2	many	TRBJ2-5	CASAQREVETQYF	TGTGCCAGCGCCCAGCGGGAGGTGGAGACCCAGTACTTC
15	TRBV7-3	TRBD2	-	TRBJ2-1	CASAPGLAAYNEQFF	TGTGCCAGCGCCCCGGGACTAGCGGCCTACAATGAGCAGTTCTTC
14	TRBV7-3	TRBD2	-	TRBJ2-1	CASSLTASGDEQFF	TGTGCCAGCAGCTTAACAGCTAGCGGGGATGAGCAGTTCTTC
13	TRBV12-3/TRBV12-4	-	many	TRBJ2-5	CASSLGARETQYF	TGTGCCAGCAGTTTGGGGGCGAGAGAGACCCAGTACTTC
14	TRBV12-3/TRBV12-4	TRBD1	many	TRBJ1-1	CASSRGRLNTEAFF	TGTGCCAGCTCCAGGGGGCGGTTGAACACTGAAGCTTTCTTT
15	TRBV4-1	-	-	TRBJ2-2	CASSHLGRNTGELFF	TGCGCCAGCAGCCATCTAGGGCGAAACACCGGGGAGCTGTTTTTT
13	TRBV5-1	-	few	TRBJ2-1	CASSPNLGREQFF	TGCGCCAGCAGCCCAAACCTTGGTAGAGAGCAGTTCTTC
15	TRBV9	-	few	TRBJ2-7	CASSVEYTSTYEQYF	TGTGCCAGCAGCGTCGAATATACTAGCACCTACGAGCAGTACTTC
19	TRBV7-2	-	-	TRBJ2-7	CASSLRVQGAWGESYEQYF	TGTGCCAGCAGCTTAAGGGTACAGGGCGCCTGGGGCGAATCCTACGAGCAGTACTTC
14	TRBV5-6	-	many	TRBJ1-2	CASSLRGSNYGYTF	TGTGCCAGCAGCTTGAGGGGCAGTAACTATGGCTACACCTTC
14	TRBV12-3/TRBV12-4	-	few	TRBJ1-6	CASSGGGDNSPLHF	TGTGCCAGCAGCGGGGGGGGGGATAATTCACCCCTCCACTTT
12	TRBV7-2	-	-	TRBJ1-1	CASSLMDFEAFF	TGTGCCAGCAGCTTAATGGACTTCGAAGCTTTCTTT
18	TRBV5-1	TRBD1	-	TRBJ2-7	CASSWRYPAQGAGDEQYF	TGCGCCAGCAGCTGGAGGTACCCGGCACAGGGGGCAGGGGACGAGCAGTACTTC
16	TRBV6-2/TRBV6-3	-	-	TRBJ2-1	CASSYSIGLLYNEQFF	TGTGCCAGCAGTTACTCGATAGGACTACTCTACAATGAGCAGTTCTTC
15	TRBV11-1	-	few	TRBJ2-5	CASSLAVQPQETQYF	TGTGCCAGCAGCTTAGCAGTCCAGCCCCAAGAGACCCAGTACTTC
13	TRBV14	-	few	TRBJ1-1	CASSHTGNTEAFF	TGTGCCAGCAGCCACACGGGGAACACTGAAGCTTTCTTT
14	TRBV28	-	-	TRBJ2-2	CTSRPSLRGGELFF	TGTACCAGCAGGCCCAGCCTGCGCGGGGGGGAGCTGTTTTTT
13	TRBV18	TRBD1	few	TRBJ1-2	CASSPPGQYGYTF	TGTGCCAGCTCACCACCGGGACAGTATGGCTACACCTTC
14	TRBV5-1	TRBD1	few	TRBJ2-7	CASRTGTGGHEQYF	TGCGCCAGCAGAACCGGGACAGGGGGACACGAGCAGTACTTC
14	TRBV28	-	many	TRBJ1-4	CASSFTGPNEKLFF	TGTGCCAGCAGTTTTACGGGGCCTAATGAAAAACTGTTTTTT
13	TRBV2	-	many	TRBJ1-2	CASPRDRLAGYTF	TGTGCCAGCCCGCGAGACAGGTTGGCTGGCTACACCTTC
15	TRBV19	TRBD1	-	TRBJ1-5	CASSPDRGDNQPQHF	TGTGCCAGTAGCCCCGACAGGGGTGATAATCAGCCCCAGCATTTT
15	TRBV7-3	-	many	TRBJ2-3	CASSRDRTSTDTQYF	TGTGCCAGCAGCCGCGACAGGACAAGCACAGATACGCAGTATTTT
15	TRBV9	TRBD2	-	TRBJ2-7	CASSVAGRPNYEQYF	TGTGCCAGCAGCGTAGCCGGGAGGCCCAACTACGAGCAGTACTTC